These T cell receptor beta chains were read from a single sample in a study of early T cells in non-severe SARS-CoV-2 infection. TCRdb redid the calling of the 5' RACE reads with MiXCR, one entry per CDR3 protein. This table has 100,000 to 120,000 distinct CDR3 sequences, approximately 12% appearing once. Sequencing was performed on whole blood, taken at baseline. The receptor set was obtained from an adult who was a healthcare worker with PCR-confirmed SARS-CoV-2 infection or an uninfected control (not recorded which). Both conserved end residues are part of each CDR3. The order of the fields is V gene, D gene, J gene, clone size, CDR3 length, CDR3 DNA, CDR3 protein. A D gene is named only where the DNA matches it firmly. Not all rows give a size; the values are once, few, many and, for expanded clones, a class.

TRBV3-1	TRBD1	TRBJ1-1	-	14	TGTGCCAGCAGTCAAGATCGGCCAGGGGGCAGGACTTTCTTT	CASSQDRPGGRTFF
TRBV7-3	TRBD1	TRBJ2-7	-	13	TGTGCCAGCAGCCTCGAGGGGGCCGTGGAGCAGTACTTC	CASSLEGAVEQYF
TRBV18	-	TRBJ1-1	few	20	TGTGCCAGCTCACCTGGTTTATCGGGTCAGGCAAAGCCCATGAACACTGAAGCTTTCTTT	CASSPGLSGQAKPMNTEAFF
TRBV15	-	TRBJ2-1	many	12	TGTGCCACCCAGCGGACCAACAATGAGCAGTTCTTC	CATQRTNNEQFF
TRBV9	-	TRBJ2-5	few	12	TGTGCCAGCAGCGTAACAGGAGAGACCCAGTACTTC	CASSVTGETQYF
TRBV29-1	TRBD2	TRBJ2-7	-	14	TGCAGCGTGGTGACTAGCGGGAGGGCCCACGAGCAGTACTTC	CSVVTSGRAHEQYF
TRBV3-1	-	TRBJ2-7	-	11	TGTGCCAGCAGCCAGAGGTACGAGCAGTACTTC	CASSQRYEQYF
TRBV6-5	-	TRBJ1-1	-	14	TGTGCCAGCAGTTACTCGAGGGTGGTCGGTGAAGCTTTCTTT	CASSYSRVVGEAFF
TRBV7-9	-	TRBJ1-1	few	12	TGTGCCAGCAGCTTAATGGGGACTGAAGCTTTCTTT	CASSLMGTEAFF
TRBV20-1	-	TRBJ2-7	-	15	TGCAGTGCGCCCGGGCCTCTACCGTTCTCCTACGAGCAGTACTTC	CSAPGPLPFSYEQYF
TRBV7-2	TRBD2	TRBJ2-3	many	18	TGTGCCAGCAGCTTACCTCGACCTAGCGGGAGGGCCGGAGATACGCAGTATTTT	CASSLPRPSGRAGDTQYF
TRBV15	-	TRBJ1-1	-	14	TGTGCCACCAGCAAACAGGGTTGGGACACTGAAGCTTTCTTT	CATSKQGWDTEAFF
TRBV11-2	TRBD1	TRBJ2-1	-	16	TGTGCCAGCAGCCTTAACTCCGGGACAGGGTACAATGAGCAGTTCTTC	CASSLNSGTGYNEQFF
TRBV5-1	TRBD1	TRBJ2-7	few	13	TGCGCCAGCAGCCCCGATCAGGGGGACGAGCAGTACTTC	CASSPDQGDEQYF
TRBV6-5	TRBD1	TRBJ1-1	-	15	TGTGCCAGCAGTTACCCTACGACAGGGGGGACTGAAGCTTTCTTT	CASSYPTTGGTEAFF
TRBV20-1	TRBD2	TRBJ2-1	many	15	TGCAGTGCTAGACCCGGGGGGATATGGGACAATGAGCAGTTCTTC	CSARPGGIWDNEQFF
TRBV5-6	-	TRBJ2-2	-	13	TGTGCCAGCAGCCGAGGGAACACCGGGGAGCTGTTTTTT	CASSRGNTGELFF
TRBV19	-	TRBJ2-1	-	12	TGTGCCAGTAGTTCATATAATGCTGAGCAGTTCTTC	CASSSYNAEQFF
TRBV7-9	TRBD1	TRBJ1-6	few	15	TGTGCCAGCAGTTCCGGGACAGGGGGTTTTCCACCCCTCCACTTT	CASSSGTGGFPPLHF
TRBV7-2	-	TRBJ1-5	few	13	TGTGCCAGCAGCTTTTACATGAATCAGCCCCAGCATTTT	CASSFYMNQPQHF
TRBV2	-	TRBJ2-1	-	14	TGTGCCAGCAGTGAAGGGGCCCCCTACAATGAGCAGTTCTTC	CASSEGAPYNEQFF
TRBV5-1	TRBD2	TRBJ2-5	few	16	TGCGCCAGCAGCCCCGGGGGACTAGCGGGGTCAGAGACCCAGTACTTC	CASSPGGLAGSETQYF
TRBV6-2/TRBV6-3	-	TRBJ2-7	-	13	TGTGCCAGCAGTGCGGGACGGAGTTACGAGCAGTACTTC	CASSAGRSYEQYF
TRBV7-9	-	TRBJ2-7	-	13	TGTGCCAGCAGCTGGGGGGCATCTGACGAGCAGTACTTC	CASSWGASDEQYF
TRBV7-8	TRBD2	TRBJ2-7	-	17	TGTGCCAGCAGCCCTGCAGCCACTAGCGGGGGGCCCCACGAGCAGTACTTC	CASSPAATSGGPHEQYF
TRBV27	-	TRBJ1-1	-	13	TGTGCCAGCAGGAGGCTCTGGAACACTGAAGCTTTCTTT	CASRRLWNTEAFF
TRBV9	-	TRBJ1-1	many	14	TGTGCCAGCAGCGTAGTCGGGGGAGACACTGAAGCTTTCTTT	CASSVVGGDTEAFF
TRBV5-1	TRBD2	TRBJ2-1	few	19	TGCGCCAGCAGCCTCGTGGCTAGCGGGGGGTCGAGCTCCTACAATGAGCAGTTCTTC	CASSLVASGGSSSYNEQFF
TRBV20-1	-	TRBJ1-6	-	15	TGCAGTGCTAGCCGCTCGGTGGAAAACAATTCACCCCTCCACTTT	CSASRSVENNSPLHF
TRBV21-1	-	TRBJ2-5	-	14	TGTGCCAGCAGTGGGACAGTGCTACAAGAGACCCAGTACTTC	CASSGTVLQETQYF
TRBV5-1	-	TRBJ2-3	-	15	TGCGCCAGCAGCTTGGCGGCAGGGTTGGGGGATACGCAGTATTTT	CASSLAAGLGDTQYF
TRBV7-2	-	TRBJ1-1	-	13	TGTGCCAGCAGCGAGAGGGTCAACACTGAAGCTTTCTTT	CASSERVNTEAFF
TRBV20-1	-	TRBJ2-1	few	15	TGCAGTGCCCGGGACCTCAGGACGATCCATTATGAGCAGTTCTTC	CSARDLRTIHYEQFF
TRBV29-1	-	TRBJ1-2	few	12	TGCAGCGTTGACTTCGGACAATATGGCTACACCTTC	CSVDFGQYGYTF
TRBV6-1	TRBD1	TRBJ2-3	-	16	TGTGCCAGCAGTCTGGACAGGGCGGACTTGACAGATACGCAGTATTTT	CASSLDRADLTDTQYF
TRBV18	-	TRBJ1-2	-	15	TGTGCCAGCTCACCACCTTCAACAGGGAACTATGGCTACACCTTC	CASSPPSTGNYGYTF
TRBV6-1	-	TRBJ1-1	-	14	TGTGCCAGCAGCCTCCGGCAAATGAACACTGAAGCTTTCTTT	CASSLRQMNTEAFF